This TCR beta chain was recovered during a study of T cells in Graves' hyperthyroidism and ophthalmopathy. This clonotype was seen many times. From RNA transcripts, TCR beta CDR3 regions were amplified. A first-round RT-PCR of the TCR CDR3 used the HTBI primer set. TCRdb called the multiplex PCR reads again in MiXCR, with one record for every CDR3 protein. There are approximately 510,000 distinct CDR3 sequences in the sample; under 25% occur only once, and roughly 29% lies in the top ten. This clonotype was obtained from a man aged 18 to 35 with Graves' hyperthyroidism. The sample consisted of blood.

CDR3 protein: CASTRGVRETQYF. The CDR3 bases are TGTGCTAGTACTAGGGGGGTCCGCGAGACCCAGTACTTC. The genes are TRBV12-5 and TRBJ2-5; TRBD1 or TRBD2 may be the D gene (6 bases each). The germline V gene has CDR1 LGHNT and CDR2 FRNRAP. The germline V and J ends were trimmed by 8 bases and 5 bases, with 15 bases remaining between them. The CDR3 spans 13 residues.